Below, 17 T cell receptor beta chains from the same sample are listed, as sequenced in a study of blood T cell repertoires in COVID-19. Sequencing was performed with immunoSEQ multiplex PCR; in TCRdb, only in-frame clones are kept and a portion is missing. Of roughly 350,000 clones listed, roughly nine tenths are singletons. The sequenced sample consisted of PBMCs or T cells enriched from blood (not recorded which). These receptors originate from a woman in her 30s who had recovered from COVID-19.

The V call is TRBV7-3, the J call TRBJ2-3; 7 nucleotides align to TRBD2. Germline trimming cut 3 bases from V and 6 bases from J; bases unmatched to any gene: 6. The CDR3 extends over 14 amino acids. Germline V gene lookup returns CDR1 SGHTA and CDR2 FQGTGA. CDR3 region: CASSLSGTKDTQYF. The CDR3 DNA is TGTGCCAGCAGCTTGTCCGGGACTAAGGATACGCAGTATTTT.

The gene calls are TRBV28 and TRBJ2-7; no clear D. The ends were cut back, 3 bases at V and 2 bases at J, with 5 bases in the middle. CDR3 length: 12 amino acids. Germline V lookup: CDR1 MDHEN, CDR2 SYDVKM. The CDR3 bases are TGTGCCAGCAGTTTGAGAGCCTACGAGCAGTACTTC. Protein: CASSLRAYEQYF. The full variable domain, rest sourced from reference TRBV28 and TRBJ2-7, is DVKVTQSSRYLVKRTGEKVFLECVQDMDHENMFWYRQDPGLGLRLIYFSYDVKMKEKGDIPEGYSVSREKKERFSLILESASTNQTSMYLCASSLRAYEQYFGPGTRLTVT.

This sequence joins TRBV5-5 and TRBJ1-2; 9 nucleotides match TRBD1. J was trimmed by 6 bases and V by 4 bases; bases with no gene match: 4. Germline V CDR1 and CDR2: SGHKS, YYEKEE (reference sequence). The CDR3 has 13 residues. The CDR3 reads CASSPDRGHGYTF. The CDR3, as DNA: TGTGCCAGCAGCCCGGACAGGGGACATGGCTACACCTTC.

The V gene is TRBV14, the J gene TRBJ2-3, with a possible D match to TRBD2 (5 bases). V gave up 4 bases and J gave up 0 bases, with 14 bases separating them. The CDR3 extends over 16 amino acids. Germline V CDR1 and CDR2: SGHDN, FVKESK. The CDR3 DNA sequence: TGTGCCAGCAGCCGCCGGGGAGCTTTCAGCACAGATACGCAGTATTTT. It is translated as CASSRRGAFSTDTQYF.

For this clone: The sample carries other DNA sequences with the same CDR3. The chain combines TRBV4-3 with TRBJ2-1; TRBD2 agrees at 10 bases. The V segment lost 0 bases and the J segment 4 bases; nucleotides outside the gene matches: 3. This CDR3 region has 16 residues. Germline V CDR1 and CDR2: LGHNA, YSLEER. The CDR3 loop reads CASSQDAAGGYNEQFF. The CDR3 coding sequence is TGCGCCAGCAGCCAAGATGCAGCGGGAGGGTACAATGAGCAGTTCTTC.

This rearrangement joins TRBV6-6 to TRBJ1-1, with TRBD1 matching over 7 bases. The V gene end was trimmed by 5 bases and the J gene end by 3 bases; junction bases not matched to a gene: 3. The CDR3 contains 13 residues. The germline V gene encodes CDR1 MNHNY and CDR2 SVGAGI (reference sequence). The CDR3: CASSLTGDTEAFF. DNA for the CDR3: TGTGCCAGCAGTCTAACAGGGGACACTGAAGCTTTCTTT.

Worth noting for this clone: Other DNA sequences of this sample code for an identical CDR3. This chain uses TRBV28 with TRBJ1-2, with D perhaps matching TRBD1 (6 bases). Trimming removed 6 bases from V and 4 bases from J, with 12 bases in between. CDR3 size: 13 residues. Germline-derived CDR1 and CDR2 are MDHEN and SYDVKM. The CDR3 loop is CASSLDRFYGYTF. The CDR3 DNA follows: TGTGCCAGCAGCTTGGACAGATTCTATGGCTACACCTTC.

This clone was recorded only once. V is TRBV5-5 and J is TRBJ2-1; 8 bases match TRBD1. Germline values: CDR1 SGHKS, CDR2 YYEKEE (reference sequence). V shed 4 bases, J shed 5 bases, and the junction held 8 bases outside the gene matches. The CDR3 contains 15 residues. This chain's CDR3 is CASSLGQGFNNEQFF. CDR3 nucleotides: TGTGCCAGCAGCCTAGGACAGGGATTTAACAATGAGCAGTTCTTC.

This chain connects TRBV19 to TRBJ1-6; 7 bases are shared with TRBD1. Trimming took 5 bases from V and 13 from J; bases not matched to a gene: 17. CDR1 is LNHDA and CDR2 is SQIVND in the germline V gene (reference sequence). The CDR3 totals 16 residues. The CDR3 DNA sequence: TGTGCCAGTAGTGTCGAGGGGGCAGGCCATGTCGCTCCCCTCCACTTT. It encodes CASSVEGAGHVAPLHF.

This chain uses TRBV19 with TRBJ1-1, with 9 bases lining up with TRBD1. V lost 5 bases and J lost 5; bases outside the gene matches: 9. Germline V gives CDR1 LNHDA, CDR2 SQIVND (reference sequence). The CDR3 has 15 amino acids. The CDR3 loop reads CASSLARTGDTEAFF. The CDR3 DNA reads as TGTGCCAGTAGTCTCGCCCGGACAGGGGATACTGAAGCTTTCTTT.

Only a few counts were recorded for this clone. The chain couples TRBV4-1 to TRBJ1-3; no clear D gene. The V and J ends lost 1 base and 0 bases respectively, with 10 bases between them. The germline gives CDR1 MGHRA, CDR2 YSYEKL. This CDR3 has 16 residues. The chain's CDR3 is CASSQVAGRSGNTIYF. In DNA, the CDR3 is TGCGCCAGCAGCCAAGTTGCAGGCCGCTCTGGAAACACCATATATTTT.

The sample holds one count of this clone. CDR3 region: CASSDFGTGGFNEQFF. CDR3 sequence (DNA): TGTGCCAGCAGTGACTTTGGGACAGGGGGCTTTAATGAGCAGTTCTTC. The rearrangement joins TRBV6-4 to TRBJ2-1; TRBD1 agrees at 12 bases. From germline, CDR1 is MRHNA and CDR2 SNTAGT. J was trimmed by 7 bases and V by 1 base; bases with no gene match: 5. The CDR3 length is 16 residues.

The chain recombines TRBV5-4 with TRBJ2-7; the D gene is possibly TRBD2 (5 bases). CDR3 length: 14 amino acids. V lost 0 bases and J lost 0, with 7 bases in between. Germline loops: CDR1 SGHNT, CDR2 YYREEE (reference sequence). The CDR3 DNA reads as TGTGCCAGCAGCTTGGCCGGGGACTCCTACGAGCAGTACTTC. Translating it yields CASSLAGDSYEQYF.

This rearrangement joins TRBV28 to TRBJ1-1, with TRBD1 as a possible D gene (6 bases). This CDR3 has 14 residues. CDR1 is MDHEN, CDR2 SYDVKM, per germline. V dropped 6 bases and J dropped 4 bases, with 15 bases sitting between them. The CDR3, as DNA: TGTGCCAGCAGCCCGGACAGTATGACCACTGAAGCTTTCTTT. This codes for CASSPDSMTTEAFF.

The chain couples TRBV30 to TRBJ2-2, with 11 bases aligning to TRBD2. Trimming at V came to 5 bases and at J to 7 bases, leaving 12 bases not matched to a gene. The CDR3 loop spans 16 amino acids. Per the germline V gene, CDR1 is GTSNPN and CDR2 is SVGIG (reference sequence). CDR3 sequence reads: CAWGSPGLAVGGELFF. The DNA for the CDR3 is TGTGCCTGGGGTTCTCCGGGACTAGCGGTTGGCGGGGAGCTGTTTTTT.

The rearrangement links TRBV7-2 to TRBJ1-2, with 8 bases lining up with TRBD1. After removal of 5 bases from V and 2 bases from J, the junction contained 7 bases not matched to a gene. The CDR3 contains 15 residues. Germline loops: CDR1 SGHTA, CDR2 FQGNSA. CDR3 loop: CASSPRDRRNYGYTF. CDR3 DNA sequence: TGTGCCAGCAGCCCCCGGGACAGGAGGAACTATGGCTACACCTTC.

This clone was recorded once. CDR3 in DNA: TGTGCCAGTAGGTTGACTACCCAAGAGACCCAGTACTTC. Translation: CASRLTTQETQYF. The chain joins TRBV19 to TRBJ2-5, with a tentative D call TRBD2 (5 bases). The V end lost 6 bases, the J end lost 1 base, and 9 bases lay between the germline ends. The CDR3 covers 13 residues. The germline gives CDR1 LNHDA, CDR2 SQIVND (reference sequence). Based on the CDR3 plus reference TRBV19 and TRBJ2-5, the full variable domain is DGGITQSPKYLFRKEGQNVTLSCEQNLNHDAMYWYRQDPGQGLRLIYYSQIVNDFQKGDIAEGYSVSREKKESFPLTVTSAQKNPTAFYLCASRLTTQETQYFGPGTRLLVL.